The 27 T cell receptor beta chains in this list originate from one sample, sequenced in a study of identical twins. In TCRdb, the 5' RACE reads were re-called with MiXCR into one record per CDR3 protein. Found here are some 500,000 distinct CDR3 sequences, about 13% of them singletons; the top ten hold 0.8% to 1%. These sequences were also reported in another study, on yellow fever vaccine responses in identical twins.

The sample taken for sequencing was CD4+ T cells sorted from blood. Receptor source: a young woman in good health.

This clonotype has at least ten counts. The gene calls are TRBV24-1 and TRBJ2-1, with D unclear. The CDR3 is 15 residues long. Germline-derived CDR1 and CDR2 are KGHDR and SFDVKD. V was clipped by 5 bases and J by 0 bases, with 10 bases between them. CDR3 amino acids: CATSAVRSSYNEQFF. In DNA, the CDR3 is TGTGCCACCAGTGCGGTTAGGAGCTCCTACAATGAGCAGTTCTTC.

The chain recombines TRBV19 with TRBJ2-1; 7 bases are shared with TRBD1. After removal of 4 bases from V and 7 bases from J, the junction contained 7 bases not matched to a gene. Per germline, CDR1 LNHDA and CDR2 SQIVND (reference sequence). The CDR3 length is 14 residues. The chain's CDR3 is CASSTTGNRNEQFF. CDR3 DNA: TGTGCCAGTAGTACGACAGGGAATAGGAATGAGCAGTTCTTC.

This clonotype has more than one count but fewer than ten. This chain joins TRBV29-1 and TRBJ2-7, with a possible D match to TRBD1 (6 bases). Trimming removed 5 bases at V and 2 bases at J, with 10 bases between. This CDR3 comprises 12 residues. Germline values: CDR1 SQVTM, CDR2 ANQGSEA. Here the CDR3 reads CSVRTGTYEQYF. The CDR3 bases are TGCAGCGTTCGCACAGGGACCTACGAGCAGTACTTC.

This clonotype was detected many times. The gene calls are TRBV9 and TRBJ2-3, with 9 bases that match TRBD2. V was pared by 0 bases and J by 1 base, with 0 bases of the junction left unmatched. Germline-derived CDR1 and CDR2 are SGDLS and YYNGEE. The CDR3 covers 15 residues. DNA for the CDR3: TGTGCCAGCAGCGTAGGACTAGCGGGCACAGATACGCAGTATTTT. Translation gives CASSVGLAGTDTQYF.

This clonotype has at least ten counts. The V gene is TRBV12-3 or TRBV12-4, the J gene TRBJ2-7, with 7 nucleotides matching TRBD1. The J segment lost 6 bases and the V segment lost 6 bases, leaving 11 bases of the junction unmatched. This CDR3 contains 14 residues. CDR3: CASRMGQTQSEQYF. The CDR3 nucleotides read TGTGCCAGCAGAATGGGACAGACCCAAAGCGAGCAGTACTTC.

CDR3 amino acids: CASSFWGRVYNEQFF. The CDR3 coding sequence is TGTGCCAGCAGCTTTTGGGGCAGGGTATACAATGAGCAGTTCTTC. The V call is TRBV5-6, the J call TRBJ2-1; a weak D match, TRBD1 (5 bases). This CDR3 comprises 15 residues. V lost 2 bases and J 4 bases, leaving 13 bases between the germline ends. CDR1 and CDR2 from the germline V gene are SGHDT and YYEEEE.

This clonotype was recorded at least ten times. V gene TRBV5-4 combines with J gene TRBJ2-5, with D tentatively TRBD2 (6 bases). The germline V gene has CDR1 SGHNT and CDR2 YYREEE (reference sequence). CDR3 length: 15 residues. V was clipped by 0 bases and J by 2 bases, with 11 bases between them. For the CDR3, the DNA is TGTGCCAGCAGCTTGGTCGGGGGTGGGCAAGAGACCCAGTACTTC. This gives the protein CASSLVGGGQETQYF.

This clonotype has more than one count but fewer than ten. The V call is TRBV7-6, the J call TRBJ2-1; weak D call: TRBD1 (7 bases). This CDR3 spans 16 amino acids. The ends were cut back, 5 bases at V and 2 bases at J, with 16 bases in the middle. CDR1 and CDR2 (germline): SGHVS, FNYEAQ. Here the CDR3 reads CASSPAGQGAYNEQFF. DNA of the CDR3: TGTGCCAGCAGCCCGGCGGGGCAGGGGGCCTACAATGAGCAGTTCTTC. Variable domain in full (rest from reference TRBV7-6 and TRBJ2-1): GAGVSQSPRYKVTKRGQDVALRCDPISGHVSLYWYRQALGQGPEFLTYFNYEAQQDKSGLPNDRFSAERPEGSISTLTIQRTEQRDSAMYRCASSPAGQGAYNEQFFGPGTRLTVL.

This clonotype came up a few times. The chain is built from TRBV7-2 and TRBJ2-5; no reliable D call. Germline CDR1 and CDR2: SGHTA and FQGNSA. There are 14 residues in the CDR3. Trimming cost V 6 bases and J 5 bases, with 16 bases left between them. In nucleotides, the CDR3 is TGTGCCAGCAGGTCCCAGGCGCGCCCGGAGACCCAGTACTTC. Amino acid sequence: CASRSQARPETQYF.

This clonotype was seen a handful of times. The genes are TRBV12-3 or TRBV12-4 and TRBJ1-5, with 7 bases that match TRBD1. CDR3 size: 15 residues. V was clipped by 1 base and J by 6 bases; unmatched bases: 6. CDR3 sequence: CASSLEGAGRQPQHF. The CDR3 bases are TGTGCCAGCAGTTTAGAGGGGGCAGGGCGTCAGCCCCAGCATTTT.

The chain has TRBV5-1 and TRBJ2-7, with D tentatively TRBD1 (5 bases). Germline CDR1 SGHRS, CDR2 YFSETQ. CDR3 length equals 14 residues. The germline V and J ends were trimmed by 2 bases and 6 bases, with 15 bases remaining between them. The CDR3 DNA sequence: TGCGCCAGCAGCTTTCAGGGATGGCCTGGCGAGCAGTACTTC. Protein: CASSFQGWPGEQYF.

The chain employs TRBV20-1 and TRBJ1-4, with 7 bases matching TRBD1. The V segment lost 4 bases and the J segment 8 bases; nucleotides outside the gene matches: 10. This CDR3 comprises 14 residues. Germline V lookup: CDR1 DFQATT, CDR2 SNEGSKA (reference sequence). CDR3 nucleotide sequence: TGCAGTGCTAAACAGGGGAGTGGTGGGGAAAAACTGTTTTTT. It codes for CSAKQGSGGEKLFF.

The rearrangement joins TRBV7-2 to TRBJ2-2; 7 bases map to TRBD1. Germline CDR1 SGHTA, CDR2 FQGNSA. CDR3 length equals 16 residues. V dropped 1 base and J dropped 4; count of bases not matched to a gene: 6. CDR3 protein: CASSLDRQGFTGELFF. DNA for the CDR3: TGTGCCAGCAGCTTAGATAGACAGGGATTCACCGGGGAGCTGTTTTTT.

As concerns this clonotype: This sequence may be a read error, since a much larger clone differs from it by one base. The chain combines TRBV10-3 with TRBJ2-5, with D possibly TRBD2 on 5 matching bases. The CDR3 sequence is 14 residues long. Germline CDR1 is ENHRY and CDR2 is SYGVKD. CDR3 sequence reads: CAISESSGLENQYF. The CDR3 coding sequence is TGTGCCATCAGTGAGTCGTCGGGGTTGGAGAACCAGTACTTC.

The rearrangement uses TRBV28 and TRBJ2-5; D gene unclear. CDR3 length: 16 amino acids. From germline, CDR1 is MDHEN and CDR2 SYDVKM. V lost 4 bases to trimming and J lost 0 bases, with 15 bases between them. Here the CDR3 reads CASSSWQTSNQETQYF. The DNA of the CDR3 is TGTGCCAGCAGTTCTTGGCAGACGTCGAACCAAGAGACCCAGTACTTC.

This rearrangement joins TRBV20-1 to TRBJ2-7; no clear D. CDR1 is DFQATT, CDR2 SNEGSKA, per germline (reference sequence). The CDR3 sequence is 14 residues long. V lost 3 bases and J lost 0, with 12 bases in between. CDR3 loop: CSASSDGVSYEQYF. Here the CDR3 DNA reads TGCAGTGCTAGCTCGGACGGAGTCTCCTACGAGCAGTACTTC.

This sequence joins TRBV5-1 and TRBJ1-1, with D tentatively TRBD1 (5 bases). The germline gives CDR1 SGHRS, CDR2 YFSETQ. This CDR3 is 13 amino acids long. The V end lost 5 bases, the J end lost 0 bases, and 8 bases lay between the germline ends. The CDR3, as DNA: TGCGCCAGCAGAGAGGGGATGAACACTGAAGCTTTCTTT. Amino acids: CASREGMNTEAFF.

This clonotype was counted between two and nine times. V and J are TRBV18 and TRBJ2-1, with 11 bases aligning to TRBD2. The CDR3 is 17 residues long. V shed 4 bases and J 6 bases; nucleotides not matched to a gene: 11. Germline V lookup: CDR1 KGHSH, CDR2 LQKENI. The CDR3 DNA reads as TGTGCCAGCTCACGCGTGGCAGCTAGCGGGGGGAGCAATGAGCAGTTCTTC. Amino acids: CASSRVAASGGSNEQFF. Drawing the rest from reference TRBV18 and TRBJ2-1, the complete variable domain is NAGVMQNPRHLVRRRGQEARLRCSPMKGHSHVYWYRQLPEEGLKFMVYLQKENIIDESGMPKERFSAEFPKEGPSILRIQQVVRGDSAAYFCASSRVAASGGSNEQFFGPGTRLTVL.

CDR3 in DNA: TGTGCCAGCAGTTACTCGAGCACCCCGGAGACCCAGTACTTC. Amino acids: CASSYSSTPETQYF. The chain employs TRBV6-5 and TRBJ2-5; unclear D gene. The CDR3 contains 14 residues. V was shortened by 0 bases and J by 5 bases, with 10 bases between the two germline ends. Germline CDR1 reads MNHEY; CDR2 reads SVGAGI.

This clonotype was seen a few times. The chain uses TRBV15 and TRBJ2-4; D may correspond to TRBD1 or TRBD2 (5 bases each). Trimming left V 5 bases short and J 0 bases short, with 23 bases between. The CDR3 extends over 19 amino acids. Germline V gene lookup returns CDR1 LNHNV and CDR2 YYDKDF (reference sequence). CDR3 protein: CATSSRADGGPIAKNIQYF. DNA for the CDR3: TGTGCCACCAGCTCCCGGGCGGATGGGGGACCTATAGCCAAAAACATTCAGTACTTC.

There are a few counts of this clonotype. This sequence joins TRBV15 and TRBJ2-1; possible D gene TRBD2, 6 bases. Germline V gives CDR1 LNHNV, CDR2 YYDKDF (reference sequence). Trimming shortened V by 3 bases and J by 4 bases, and 16 bases separated the two germline ends. The length of the CDR3 is 16 residues. CDR3 amino acids: CATSSPNVRGYNEQFF. The CDR3 DNA reads TGTGCCACCAGCAGCCCCAATGTGCGGGGATACAATGAGCAGTTCTTC.

The chain carries TRBV7-9 and TRBJ2-1; D may correspond to TRBD1 or TRBD2 (5 bases each). Germline V gene sequence: CDR1 SEHNR, CDR2 FQNEAQ (reference sequence). The CDR3 runs 14 residues. Trimming removed 8 bases from V and 6 bases from J, with 17 bases in between. The CDR3 loop reads CASGPGGAGNEQFF. DNA of the CDR3: TGTGCCAGCGGGCCTGGTGGGGCGGGCAATGAGCAGTTCTTC.

The chain uses TRBV7-2 and TRBJ2-5; TRBD2 agrees at 7 bases. The CDR3 sequence is 16 residues long. Trimming at V came to 1 base and at J to 2 bases, leaving 7 bases not matched to a gene. The germline CDR1 and CDR2 sequences are SGHTA and FQGNSA. CDR3 sequence reads: CASSLVGTSEQETQYF. Written as DNA, the CDR3 is TGTGCCAGCAGCTTAGTGGGAACTAGCGAACAAGAGACCCAGTACTTC.

This clonotype was recorded a few times. The chain carries TRBV5-1 and TRBJ2-3, with 12 positions matching TRBD2. Trimming at V came to 1 base and at J to 3 bases, leaving 6 bases not matched to a gene. Germline lookup yields CDR1 SGHRS and CDR2 YFSETQ. The length of the CDR3 is 17 residues. In DNA form, the CDR3 reads TGCGCCAGCAGCTTGCCACTAGCGGGGGGTGGAACAGATACGCAGTATTTT. Translated, it gives CASSLPLAGGGTDTQYF.

The rearrangement links TRBV7-8 to TRBJ2-3, with D perhaps matching TRBD1 or TRBD2 (5 bases each). This CDR3 is 14 amino acids long. Germline V gives CDR1 SGHVS, CDR2 FQNEAQ. Trimming removed 5 bases from V and 3 bases from J, with 12 bases in between. This CDR3 is CASSPGRTTDTQYF. The CDR3, as DNA: TGTGCCAGCAGCCCGGGACGTACTACAGATACGCAGTATTTT.

V usage is TRBV19 and J usage is TRBJ1-5, with TRBD1 matching 7 bases. This CDR3 has 14 amino acids. Germline V gene data show CDR1 as LNHDA and CDR2 as SQIVND (reference sequence). V lost 7 bases to trimming and J lost 5 bases; unmatched junction nucleotides: 8. The CDR3 sequence is CASTPDRAYQPQHF. CDR3 coding DNA: TGTGCCAGTACTCCAGACAGGGCCTATCAGCCCCAGCATTTT.

This clonotype turned up a few times. The V gene is TRBV10-3, the J gene TRBJ2-3; TRBD2 matches 10 bases. CDR1 ENHRY and CDR2 SYGVKD come from the germline V gene. The CDR3 is 15 residues long. V lost 6 bases, J lost 0 bases, and 3 bases stayed unmatched. The CDR3 region has the DNA TGTGCCATCAGGCCGACTAGCGGGAGCACAGATACGCAGTATTTT. Translated: CAIRPTSGSTDTQYF.